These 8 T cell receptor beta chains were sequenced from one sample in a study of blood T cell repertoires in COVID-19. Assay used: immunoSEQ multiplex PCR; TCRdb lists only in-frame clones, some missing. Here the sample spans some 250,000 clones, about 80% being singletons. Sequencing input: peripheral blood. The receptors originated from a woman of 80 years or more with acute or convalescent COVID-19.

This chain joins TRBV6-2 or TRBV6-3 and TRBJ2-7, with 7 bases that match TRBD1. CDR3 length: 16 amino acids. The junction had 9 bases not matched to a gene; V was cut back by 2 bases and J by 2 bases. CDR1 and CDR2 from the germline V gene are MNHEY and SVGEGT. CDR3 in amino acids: CASSYGRQGTPYEQYF. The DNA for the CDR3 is TGTGCCAGCAGTTACGGCCGACAGGGCACCCCCTACGAGCAGTACTTC.

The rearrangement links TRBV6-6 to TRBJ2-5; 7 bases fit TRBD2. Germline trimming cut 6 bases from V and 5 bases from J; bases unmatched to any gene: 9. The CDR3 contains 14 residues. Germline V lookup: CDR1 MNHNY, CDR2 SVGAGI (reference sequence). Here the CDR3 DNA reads TGTGCCAGCAGCCCCCGGACTAGTTTGGAGACCCAGTACTTC. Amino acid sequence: CASSPRTSLETQYF.

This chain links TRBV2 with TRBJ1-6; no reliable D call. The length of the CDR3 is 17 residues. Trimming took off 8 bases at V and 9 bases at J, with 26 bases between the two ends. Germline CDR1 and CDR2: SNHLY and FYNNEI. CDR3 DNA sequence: TGTGCCAGCTGTGTGTTCGGTATGGGCCCTAAATCTTCACCCCTCCACTTT. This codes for CASCVFGMGPKSSPLHF. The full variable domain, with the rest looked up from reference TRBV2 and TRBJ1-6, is EPEVTQTPSHQVTQMGQEVILRCVPISNHLYFYWYRQILGQKVEFLVSFYNNEISEKSEIFDDQFSVERPDGSNFTLKIRSTKLEDSAMYFCASCVFGMGPKSSPLHFGNGTRLTVT.

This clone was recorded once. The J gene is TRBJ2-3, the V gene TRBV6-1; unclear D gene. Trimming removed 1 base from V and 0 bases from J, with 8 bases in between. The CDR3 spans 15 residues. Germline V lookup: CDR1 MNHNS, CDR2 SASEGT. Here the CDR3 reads CASSEGAGSTDTQYF. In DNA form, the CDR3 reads TGTGCCAGCAGTGAAGGGGCCGGTAGCACAGATACGCAGTATTTT.

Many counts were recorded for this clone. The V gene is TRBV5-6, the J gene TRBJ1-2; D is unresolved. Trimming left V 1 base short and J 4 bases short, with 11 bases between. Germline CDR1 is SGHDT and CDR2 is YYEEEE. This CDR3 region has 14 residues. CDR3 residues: CASSLYGMSYGYTF. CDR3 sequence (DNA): TGTGCCAGCAGCTTGTACGGGATGAGCTATGGCTACACCTTC.

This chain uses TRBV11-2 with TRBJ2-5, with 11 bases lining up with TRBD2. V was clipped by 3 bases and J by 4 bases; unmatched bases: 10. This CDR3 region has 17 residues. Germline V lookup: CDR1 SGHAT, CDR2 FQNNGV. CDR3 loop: CASSFRGSGGAGETQYF. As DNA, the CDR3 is TGTGCCAGCAGCTTCCGAGGTAGCGGGGGGGCCGGAGAGACCCAGTACTTC.

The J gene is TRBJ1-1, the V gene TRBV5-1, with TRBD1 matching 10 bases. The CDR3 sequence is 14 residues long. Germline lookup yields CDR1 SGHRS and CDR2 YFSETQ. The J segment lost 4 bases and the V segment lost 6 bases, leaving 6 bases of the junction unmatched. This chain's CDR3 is CASKMTGGFTEAFF. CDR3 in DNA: TGCGCCAGCAAGATGACAGGGGGCTTCACTGAAGCTTTCTTT.

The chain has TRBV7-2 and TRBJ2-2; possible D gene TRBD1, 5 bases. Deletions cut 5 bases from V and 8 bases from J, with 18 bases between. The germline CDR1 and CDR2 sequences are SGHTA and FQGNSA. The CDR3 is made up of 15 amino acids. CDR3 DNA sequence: TGTGCCAGCAGCCGGAGACAGATGCTAATAGGGGAGCTGTTTTTT. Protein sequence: CASSRRQMLIGELFF. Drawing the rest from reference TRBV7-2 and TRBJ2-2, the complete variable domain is GAGVSQSPSNKVTEKGKDVELRCDPISGHTALYWYRQSLGQGLEFLIYFQGNSAPDKSGLPSDRFSAERTGGSVSTLTIQRTQQEDSAVYLCASSRRQMLIGELFFGEGSRLTVL.